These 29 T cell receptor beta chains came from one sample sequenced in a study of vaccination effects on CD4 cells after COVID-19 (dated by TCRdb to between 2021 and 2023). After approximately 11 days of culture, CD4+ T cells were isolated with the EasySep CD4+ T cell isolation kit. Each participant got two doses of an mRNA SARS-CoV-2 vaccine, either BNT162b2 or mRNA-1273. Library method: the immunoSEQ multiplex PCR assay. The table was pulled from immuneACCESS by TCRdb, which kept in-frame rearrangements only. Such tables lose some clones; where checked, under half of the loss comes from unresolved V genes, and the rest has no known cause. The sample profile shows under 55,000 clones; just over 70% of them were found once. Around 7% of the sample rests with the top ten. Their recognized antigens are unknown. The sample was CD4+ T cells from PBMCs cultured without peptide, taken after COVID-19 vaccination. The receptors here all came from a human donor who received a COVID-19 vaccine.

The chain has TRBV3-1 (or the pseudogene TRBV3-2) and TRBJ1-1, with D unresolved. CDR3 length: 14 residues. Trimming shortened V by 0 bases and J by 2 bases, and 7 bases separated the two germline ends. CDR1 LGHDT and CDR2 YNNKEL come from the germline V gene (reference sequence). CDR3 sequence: CASSQEYQNTEAFF. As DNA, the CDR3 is TGTGCCAGCAGCCAAGAATATCAAAACACTGAAGCTTTCTTT.

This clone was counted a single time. The CDR3 DNA reads as TGTGCCAGCAGCTTAGGCTCCGGTGAGGCTTTCTTT. It encodes CASSLGSGEAFF. The gene calls are TRBV7-2 and TRBJ1-1, with D unresolved. The germline V gene has CDR1 SGHTA and CDR2 FQGNSA. The CDR3 is made up of 12 amino acids. Between the trimmed V and J ends, which lost 1 base and 11 bases, there was a span of 11 bases.

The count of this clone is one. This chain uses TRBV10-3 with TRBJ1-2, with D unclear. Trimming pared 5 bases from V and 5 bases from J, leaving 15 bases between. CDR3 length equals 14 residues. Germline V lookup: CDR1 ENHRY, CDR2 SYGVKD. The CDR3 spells CAISPDGTLYGYTF. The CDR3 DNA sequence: TGTGCCATCAGTCCTGACGGTACCTTATATGGCTACACCTTC.

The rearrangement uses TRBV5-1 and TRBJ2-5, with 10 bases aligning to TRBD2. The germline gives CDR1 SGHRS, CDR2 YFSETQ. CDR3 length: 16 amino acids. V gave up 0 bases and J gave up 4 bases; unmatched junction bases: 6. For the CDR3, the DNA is TGCGCCAGCAGCTTGGAGGCTAGCGGGAGTGGAGAGACCCAGTACTTC. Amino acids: CASSLEASGSGETQYF. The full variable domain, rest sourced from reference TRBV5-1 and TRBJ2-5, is KAGVTQTPRYLIKTRGQQVTLSCSPISGHRSVSWYQQTPGQGLQFLFEYFSETQRNKGNFPGRFSGRQFSNSRSEMNVSTLELGDSALYLCASSLEASGSGETQYFGPGTRLLVL.

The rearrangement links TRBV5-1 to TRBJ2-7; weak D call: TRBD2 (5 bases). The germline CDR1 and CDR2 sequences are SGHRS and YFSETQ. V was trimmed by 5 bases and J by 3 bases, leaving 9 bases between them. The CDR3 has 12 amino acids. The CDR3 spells CASRGDVYEQYF. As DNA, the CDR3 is TGCGCCAGCAGGGGAGACGTCTACGAGCAGTACTTC. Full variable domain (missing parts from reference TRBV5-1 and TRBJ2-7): KAGVTQTPRYLIKTRGQQVTLSCSPISGHRSVSWYQQTPGQGLQFLFEYFSETQRNKGNFPGRFSGRQFSNSRSEMNVSTLELGDSALYLCASRGDVYEQYFGPGTRLTVT.

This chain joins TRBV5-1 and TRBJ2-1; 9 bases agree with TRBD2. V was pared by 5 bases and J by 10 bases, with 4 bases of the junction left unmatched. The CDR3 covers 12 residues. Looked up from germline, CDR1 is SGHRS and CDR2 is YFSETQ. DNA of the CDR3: TGCGCCAGCAGGCCCGGACTAGCGGAGCAGTTCTTC. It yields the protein CASRPGLAEQFF.

CDR3 bases: TGTGCCACCAGTGATTCACAGGGGGTTAATTCACCCCTCCACTTT. Translation gives CATSDSQGVNSPLHF. The chain carries TRBV24-1 and TRBJ1-6; TRBD1 matches 8 bases. Germline V CDR1 and CDR2: KGHDR, SFDVKD. V was pared by 2 bases and J by 6 bases, with 2 bases of the junction left unmatched. CDR3 length: 15 residues.

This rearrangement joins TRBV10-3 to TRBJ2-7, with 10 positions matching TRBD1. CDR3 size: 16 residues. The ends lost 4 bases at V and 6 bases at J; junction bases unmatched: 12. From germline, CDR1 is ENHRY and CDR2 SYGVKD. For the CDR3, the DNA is TGTGCCATCAGTGGAAAACCGGGACAGGGGCTTCTCGAGCAGTACTTC. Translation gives CAISGKPGQGLLEQYF.

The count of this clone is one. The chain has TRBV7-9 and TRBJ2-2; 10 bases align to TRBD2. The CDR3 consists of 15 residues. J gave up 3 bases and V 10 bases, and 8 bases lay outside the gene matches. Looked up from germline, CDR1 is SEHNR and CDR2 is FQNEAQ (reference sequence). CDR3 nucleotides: TGTGCCACCCGAGGGCTAGCGGGAGACACCGGGGAGCTGTTTTTT. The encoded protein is CATRGLAGDTGELFF.

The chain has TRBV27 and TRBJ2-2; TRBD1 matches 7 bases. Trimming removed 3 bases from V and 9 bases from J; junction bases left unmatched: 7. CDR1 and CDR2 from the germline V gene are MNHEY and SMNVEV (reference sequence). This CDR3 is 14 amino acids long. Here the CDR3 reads CASSFDRGRRELFF. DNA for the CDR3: TGTGCCAGCAGTTTTGATAGGGGGCGCCGGGAGCTGTTTTTT.

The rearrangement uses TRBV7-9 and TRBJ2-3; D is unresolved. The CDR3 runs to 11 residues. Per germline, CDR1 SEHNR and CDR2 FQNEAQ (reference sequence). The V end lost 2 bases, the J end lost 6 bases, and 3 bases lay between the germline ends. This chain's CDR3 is CASSLPDTQYF. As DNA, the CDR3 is TGTGCCAGCAGCTTACCGGATACGCAGTATTTT.

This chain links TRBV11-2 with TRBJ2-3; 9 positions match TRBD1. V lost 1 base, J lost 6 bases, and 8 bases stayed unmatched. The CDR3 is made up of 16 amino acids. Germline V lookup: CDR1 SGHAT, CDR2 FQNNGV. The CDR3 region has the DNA TGTGCCAGCAGCTTAGCCCGGACAGGGGTAGGGGATACGCAGTATTTT. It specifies CASSLARTGVGDTQYF.

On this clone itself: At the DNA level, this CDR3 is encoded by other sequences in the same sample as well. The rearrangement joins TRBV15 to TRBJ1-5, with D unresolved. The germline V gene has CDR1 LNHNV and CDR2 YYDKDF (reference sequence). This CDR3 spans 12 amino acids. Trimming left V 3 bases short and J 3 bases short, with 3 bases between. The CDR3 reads CATSRDNQPQHF. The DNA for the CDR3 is TGTGCCACCAGCAGGGACAATCAGCCCCAGCATTTT.

CDR3 sequence (DNA): TGTGCCTGGAGTGGACAGGGGGGGATAGATGGCTACACCTTC. Protein product: CAWSGQGGIDGYTF. The chain joins TRBV30 to TRBJ1-2; TRBD1 matches at 9 bases. Germline V gene sequence: CDR1 GTSNPN, CDR2 SVGIG (reference sequence). CDR3 length equals 14 residues. V lost 1 base, J lost 6 bases, and 6 bases stayed unmatched. Full variable domain (missing parts from reference TRBV30 and TRBJ1-2): SQTIHQWPATLVQPVGSPLSLECTVEGTSNPNLYWYRQAAGRGLQLLFYSVGIGQISSEVPQNLSASRPQDRQFILSSKKLLLSDSGFYLCAWSGQGGIDGYTFGSGTRLTVV.

This CDR3 reads CSAWGVDTQYF. The CDR3 DNA sequence: TGCAGTGCATGGGGGGTAGATACGCAGTATTTT. The chain recombines TRBV20-1 with TRBJ2-3, with D maybe TRBD2 (6 bases). The CDR3 length is 11 residues. V was cut by 6 bases and J by 5 bases, with 9 bases left in between. Germline CDR1 reads DFQATT; CDR2 reads SNEGSKA (reference sequence).

The CDR3: CASSLGTGTVNTEAFF. CDR3 sequence (DNA): TGTGCCAGCAGCTTAGGAACCGGGACAGTGAACACTGAAGCTTTCTTT. The chain couples TRBV7-6 to TRBJ1-1, with 7 bases lining up with TRBD1. Losses at the gene ends were 1 base for V and 0 bases for J; bases not matched to a gene: 5. The CDR3 is 16 residues long. Germline V gives CDR1 SGHVS, CDR2 FNYEAQ. The complete variable domain, with remaining parts taken from reference TRBV7-6 and TRBJ1-1, reads GAGVSQSPRYKVTKRGQDVALRCDPISGHVSLYWYRQALGQGPEFLTYFNYEAQQDKSGLPNDRFSAERPEGSISTLTIQRTEQRDSAMYRCASSLGTGTVNTEAFFGQGTRLTVV.

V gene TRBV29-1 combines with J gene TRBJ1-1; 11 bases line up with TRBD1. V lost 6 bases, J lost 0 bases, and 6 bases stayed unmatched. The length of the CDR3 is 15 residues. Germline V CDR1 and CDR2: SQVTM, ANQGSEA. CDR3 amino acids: CSVWTGGAMNTEAFF. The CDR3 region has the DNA TGCAGCGTGTGGACAGGGGGCGCGATGAACACTGAAGCTTTCTTT.

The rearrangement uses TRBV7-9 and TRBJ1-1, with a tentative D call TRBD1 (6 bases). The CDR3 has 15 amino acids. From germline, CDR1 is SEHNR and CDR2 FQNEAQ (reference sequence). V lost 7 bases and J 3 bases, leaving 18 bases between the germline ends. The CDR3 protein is CASNERGGEDTEAFF. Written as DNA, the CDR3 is TGTGCCAGCAACGAACGAGGGGGTGAGGACACTGAAGCTTTCTTT.

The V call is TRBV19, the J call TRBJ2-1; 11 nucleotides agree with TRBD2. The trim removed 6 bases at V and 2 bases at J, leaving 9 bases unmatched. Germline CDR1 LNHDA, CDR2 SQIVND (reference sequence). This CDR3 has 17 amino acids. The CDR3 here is CASRTSGITGPYNEQFF. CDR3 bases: TGTGCCAGTAGGACTAGCGGGATCACGGGCCCCTACAATGAGCAGTTCTTC.

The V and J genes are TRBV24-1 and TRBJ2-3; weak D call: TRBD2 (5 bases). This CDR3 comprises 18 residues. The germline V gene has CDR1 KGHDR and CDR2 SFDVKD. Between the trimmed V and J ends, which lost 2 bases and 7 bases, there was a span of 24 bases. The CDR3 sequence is CATSDSRSVFWERNTQYF. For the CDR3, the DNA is TGTGCCACCAGTGATTCACGGTCGGTATTCTGGGAGAGAAATACGCAGTATTTT.

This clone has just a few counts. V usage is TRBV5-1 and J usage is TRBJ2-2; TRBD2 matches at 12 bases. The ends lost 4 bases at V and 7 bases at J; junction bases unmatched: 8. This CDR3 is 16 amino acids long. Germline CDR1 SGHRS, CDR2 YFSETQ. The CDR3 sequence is CASSRTSGNSVGELFF. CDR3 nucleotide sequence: TGCGCCAGCAGCAGGACTAGCGGGAATTCTGTCGGGGAGCTGTTTTTT.

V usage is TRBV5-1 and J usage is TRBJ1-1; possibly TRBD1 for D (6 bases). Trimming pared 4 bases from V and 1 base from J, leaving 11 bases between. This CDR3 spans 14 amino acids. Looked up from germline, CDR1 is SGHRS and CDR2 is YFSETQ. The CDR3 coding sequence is TGCGCCAGCAGCCCGGGACACTCGAACACTGAAGCTTTCTTT. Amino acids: CASSPGHSNTEAFF.

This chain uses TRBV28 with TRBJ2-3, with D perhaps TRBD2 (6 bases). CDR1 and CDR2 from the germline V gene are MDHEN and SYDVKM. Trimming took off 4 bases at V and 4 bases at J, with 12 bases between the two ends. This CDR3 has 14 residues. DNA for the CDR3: TGTGCCAGCAGTTCTCCCGGGAGTGCAGATACGCAGTATTTT. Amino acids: CASSSPGSADTQYF.

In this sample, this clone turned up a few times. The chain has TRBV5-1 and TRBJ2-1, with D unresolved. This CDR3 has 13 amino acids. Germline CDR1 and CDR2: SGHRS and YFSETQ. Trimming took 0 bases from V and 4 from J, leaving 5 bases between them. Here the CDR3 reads CASSLGTYNEQFF. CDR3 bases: TGCGCCAGCAGCTTGGGAACTTACAATGAGCAGTTCTTC.

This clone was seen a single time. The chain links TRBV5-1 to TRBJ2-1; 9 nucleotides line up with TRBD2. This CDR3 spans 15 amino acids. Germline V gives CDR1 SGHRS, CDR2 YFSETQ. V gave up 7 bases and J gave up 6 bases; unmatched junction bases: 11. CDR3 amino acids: CASSGFGGRANEQFF. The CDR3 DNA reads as TGCGCCAGCTCCGGTTTCGGCGGGAGGGCCAATGAGCAGTTCTTC.

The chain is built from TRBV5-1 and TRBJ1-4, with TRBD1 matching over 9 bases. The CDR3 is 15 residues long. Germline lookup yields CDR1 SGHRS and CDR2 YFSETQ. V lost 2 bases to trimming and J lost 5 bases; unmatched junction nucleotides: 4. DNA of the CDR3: TGCGCCAGCAGCTTACAGGGGGCGCGGAATGAAAAACTGTTTTTT. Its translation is CASSLQGARNEKLFF.

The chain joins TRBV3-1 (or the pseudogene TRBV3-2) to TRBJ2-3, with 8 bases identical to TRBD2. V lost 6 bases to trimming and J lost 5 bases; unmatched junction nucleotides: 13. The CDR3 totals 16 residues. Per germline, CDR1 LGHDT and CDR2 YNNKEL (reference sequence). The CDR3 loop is CASRGAGELRGDTQYF. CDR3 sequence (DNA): TGTGCCAGCAGGGGAGCGGGGGAGCTTCGGGGAGATACGCAGTATTTT.

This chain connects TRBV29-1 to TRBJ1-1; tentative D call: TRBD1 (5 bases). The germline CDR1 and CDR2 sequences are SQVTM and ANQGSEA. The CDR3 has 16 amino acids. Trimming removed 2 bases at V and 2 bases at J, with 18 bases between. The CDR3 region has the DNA TGCAGCGTTGAAATCTTAGTAGAGGGGCCCAACACTGAAGCTTTCTTT. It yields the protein CSVEILVEGPNTEAFF.

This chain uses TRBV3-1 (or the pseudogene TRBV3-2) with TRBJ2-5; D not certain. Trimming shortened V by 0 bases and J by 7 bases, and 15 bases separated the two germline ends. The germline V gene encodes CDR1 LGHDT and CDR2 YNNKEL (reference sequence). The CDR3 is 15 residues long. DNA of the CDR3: TGTGCCAGCAGCCAAGATCTTAACACAGAAAGGACCCAGTACTTC. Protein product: CASSQDLNTERTQYF.